This TCR beta chain was sequenced during a study of tumor-infiltrating lymphocytes in primary liver carcinoma. In the study overall: The patient group consisted of men and women aged 30 to 69 years. Whole-study results and caveats: Samples were bulk unsorted, so CD4+ and CD8+ repertoires were not compared. Whereas tumor region pairs overlapped more, tumor-adjacent and tumor-blood pairs overlapped less. Blood's top-250-clone fraction was significantly lower than that of tumors (p = 0.039).

As regards this clonotype: No antigen is known for it. With a much larger clone just one base away, this may be a read error.

Total RNA (roughly 550 ng) served as template for TCR beta cDNA synthesis primed by a constant-region primer. Library construction for TCR beta comprised three nested multiplex PCR rounds performed with slightly modified ARM-PCR. In the first two PCR rounds, TRBV1-TRBV30 forward primers were paired with a C-beta reverse primer, and each round lasted roughly 9 cycles. TCRdb re-called the multiplex PCR reads with MiXCR, one entry per CDR3 protein. The sample has about 320,000 distinct CDR3 sequences; approximately 60% are singletons. Germline DNA was also extracted, with blood RNA taken from unsorted whole blood. Germline V lookup: CDR1 SQVTM, CDR2 ANQGSEA. V lost 6 bases, J lost 5 bases, and 7 bases stayed unmatched. CDR3 length: 14 residues.

The clonotype was recovered from a man in his forties with primary liver carcinoma and hepatitis B virus infection. This rearrangement joins TRBV29-1 to TRBJ1-6; the match to TRBD1 covers 7 bases. The sequencing sample was made of peripheral blood. The CDR3, as DNA: TGCAGCGTCTCTCCTGGACAGGATAATTCACCCCTCCACTTT. Translating it yields CSVSPGQDNSPLHF.